This T cell receptor beta chain was identified in a study of blood T cell repertoires in COVID-19. Background on the study: Material from acute and convalescent COVID-19 was sourced from the United States, Italy and Spain. PBMCs, B-cell-depleted T cells, or T cells provided the cDNA or gDNA that made up the material.

This clone was recorded only once. Using immunoSEQ multiplex PCR, the repertoire was profiled, and TCRdb retains in-frame clones only, with some absent. Seen here are 180,000 or so clones, approximately 85% observed once, and the top ten hold 4.5% to 5%. The germline gives CDR1 MNHEY, CDR2 SMNVEV (reference sequence). There are 15 residues in the CDR3. V lost 2 bases and J 5 bases, leaving 15 bases between the germline ends. The chain uses TRBV27 and TRBJ1-2, with a weak D call TRBD1 (6 bases). The sequencing sample was made of peripheral blood. The sequence was collected from a woman older than 75 with acute or convalescent COVID-19. CDR3 in amino acids: CASSLGGHNLYGYTF. CDR3 DNA sequence: TGTGCCAGCAGTTTAGGGGGACATAACCTTTATGGCTACACCTTC.